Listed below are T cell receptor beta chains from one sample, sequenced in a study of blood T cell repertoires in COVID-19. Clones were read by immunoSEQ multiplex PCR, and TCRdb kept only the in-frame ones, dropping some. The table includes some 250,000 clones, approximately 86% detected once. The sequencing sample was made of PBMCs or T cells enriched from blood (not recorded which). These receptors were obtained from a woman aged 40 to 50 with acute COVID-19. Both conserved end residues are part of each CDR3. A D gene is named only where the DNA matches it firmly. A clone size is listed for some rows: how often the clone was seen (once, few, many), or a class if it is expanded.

DNA: TGCGCCAGCAGCTACGCAGGGGCCACTGAAGCTTTCTTT; CDR3: CASSYAGATEAFF; D: NA; J: TRBJ1-1; size: NA; V: TRBV5-1
DNA: TGCGCCAGCAGCCTCCCGTCGGCGGGTAATTCACCCCTCCACTTT; CDR3: CASSLPSAGNSPLHF; D: NA; J: TRBJ1-6; size: NA; V: TRBV5-1
DNA: TGTGCCAGCAGCCAGGGGACAGGGCGAGAGCAGTACTTC; CDR3: CASSQGTGREQYF; D: TRBD1; J: TRBJ2-7; size: NA; V: TRBV11-2
DNA: TGTGCCAGCAGCTCGGGGGATTTAGCGGGAGGGAGAAATGAGCAGTTCTTC; CDR3: CASSSGDLAGGRNEQFF; D: TRBD2; J: TRBJ2-1; size: once; V: TRBV5-6
DNA: TGCAGCGTTGAAGATCTTGCGGGAGCGAACACCGGGGAGCTGTTTTTT; CDR3: CSVEDLAGANTGELFF; D: TRBD2; J: TRBJ2-2; size: NA; V: TRBV29-1
DNA: TGTGCCGCTCAAGGGGGAACATACAATGAGCAGTTCTTC; CDR3: CAAQGGTYNEQFF; D: NA; J: TRBJ2-1; size: NA; V: TRBV10-3
DNA: TGTGCCACCAGGGTCGCAATTCGGGCCTATAATTCACCCCTCCACTTT; CDR3: CATRVAIRAYNSPLHF; D: NA; J: TRBJ1-6; size: NA; V: TRBV24-1
DNA: TGTGCCAGCAAGGTTTTTTCCTCAGGTTCACCCCTCCACTTT; CDR3: CASKVFSSGSPLHF; D: NA; J: TRBJ1-6; size: NA; V: TRBV28
DNA: TGTGCCAGCTCACCACGGCCGGTGGGGGGGGCGAGGGTCTACGAGCAGTACTTC; CDR3: CASSPRPVGGARVYEQYF; D: NA; J: TRBJ2-7; size: NA; V: TRBV18
DNA: TGTGCTAGCAGCTCACCCGGGACAGGGGAGGAGACCCAGTACTTC; CDR3: CASSSPGTGEETQYF; D: TRBD1; J: TRBJ2-5; size: once; V: TRBV7-7
DNA: TGCAGCGTTGGCGAACAGTATAATTCACCCCTCCACTTT; CDR3: CSVGEQYNSPLHF; D: NA; J: TRBJ1-6; size: NA; V: TRBV29-1
DNA: TGTGCCAGCAGCTTAGATGGGGGCGGGAATTCACCCCTCCACTTT; CDR3: CASSLDGGGNSPLHF; D: NA; J: TRBJ1-6; size: NA; V: TRBV11-3
DNA: TGTGCCAGCAGCTTGGGGACAGGCTACAATCAGCCCCAGCATTTT; CDR3: CASSLGTGYNQPQHF; D: TRBD1; J: TRBJ1-5; size: NA; V: TRBV5-5
DNA: TGTGCCAGCAGTTCGACGACAGGCCTCAATCAGCCCCAGCATTTT; CDR3: CASSSTTGLNQPQHF; D: NA; J: TRBJ1-5; size: NA; V: TRBV27
DNA: TGCGCCAGCAGCTGGGGACTAGCGGGAGATCACGAGCAGTACTTC; CDR3: CASSWGLAGDHEQYF; D: TRBD2; J: TRBJ2-7; size: NA; V: TRBV5-1
DNA: TGTGCCAGCAGCTCAACTCTCGGACAGTGGGAGACCCAGTACTTC; CDR3: CASSSTLGQWETQYF; D: NA; J: TRBJ2-5; size: NA; V: TRBV5-6
DNA: TGTGCCAGCAGTTTACAACGGTCGCCCCTCCACTTT; CDR3: CASSLQRSPLHF; D: NA; J: TRBJ1-6; size: NA; V: TRBV28
DNA: TGTGCCAGCAGCTTCAATCCTAGCGGGAGCGATAATGCAGATACGCAGTATTTT; CDR3: CASSFNPSGSDNADTQYF; D: TRBD2; J: TRBJ2-3; size: once; V: TRBV7-9
DNA: TGTGCCAGTAGATCCAGGGAACGGCCCCAGCATTTT; CDR3: CASRSRERPQHF; D: NA; J: TRBJ1-5; size: NA; V: TRBV19
DNA: TGTGCCAGCCACCCAGGGCAAACACCAGGGGAGACCCAGTACTTC; CDR3: CASHPGQTPGETQYF; D: NA; J: TRBJ2-5; size: NA; V: TRBV2
DNA: TGTGCCAGCAGACCCAGCGGGGTCTATGGCTACACCTTC; CDR3: CASRPSGVYGYTF; D: NA; J: TRBJ1-2; size: NA; V: TRBV14
DNA: TGTGCCAGCAGTTTTAGAGGGAGCAGCACCTACAATGAGCAGTTCTTC; CDR3: CASSFRGSSTYNEQFF; D: NA; J: TRBJ2-1; size: NA; V: TRBV27
DNA: TGTGCCAGCAGCCAAGATACAAGACTCCGGGGGGAGACCCAGTACTTC; CDR3: CASSQDTRLRGETQYF; D: NA; J: TRBJ2-5; size: few; V: TRBV3-1/TRBV3-2
DNA: TGTGCCAGCAGCCCCCAGCGGGAGGGAGAGGAGCAGTTCTTC; CDR3: CASSPQREGEEQFF; D: TRBD2; J: TRBJ2-1; size: NA; V: TRBV7-3
DNA: TGTGCCACCAGTGGGGGAGATTATGGCTACACCTTC; CDR3: CATSGGDYGYTF; D: NA; J: TRBJ1-2; size: NA; V: TRBV24-1
DNA: TGCGCCAGCAGCCCCCGGGAGATACCCTACGAGCAGTACTTC; CDR3: CASSPREIPYEQYF; D: NA; J: TRBJ2-7; size: NA; V: TRBV4-1
DNA: TGCAGTGCTAGAGTAGGGGCTGGAGCTTTCTTT; CDR3: CSARVGAGAFF; D: NA; J: TRBJ1-1; size: NA; V: TRBV20-1
DNA: TGTGCCAGTAGTATGGCCGGGACTAGGGTACACAATGAGCAGTTCTTC; CDR3: CASSMAGTRVHNEQFF; D: TRBD2; J: TRBJ2-1; size: once; V: TRBV19
DNA: TGTGCCACCAGCAGAGCCTCGAGCACCGGGGAGCTGTTTTTT; CDR3: CATSRASSTGELFF; D: NA; J: TRBJ2-2; size: NA; V: TRBV15
DNA: TGCGCCAGCAGCTTCCGACTAGCGGGAGTTGTAGACGAGCAGTACTTC; CDR3: CASSFRLAGVVDEQYF; D: TRBD2; J: TRBJ2-7; size: NA; V: TRBV4-1
DNA: TGTGCCAGCAGAGACAGGGGTAGATTCGGGGAGCTGTTTTTT; CDR3: CASRDRGRFGELFF; D: TRBD1; J: TRBJ2-2; size: NA; V: TRBV6-5
DNA: TGTGCCTGGAGGGCCCCGCGTCAGGGCAGGACGAATTCACCCCTCCACTTT; CDR3: CAWRAPRQGRTNSPLHF; D: NA; J: TRBJ1-6; size: NA; V: TRBV30
DNA: TGTGCCAGCAGCTTAACTCCGGGGTCACCCGGGGAGCTGTTTTTT; CDR3: CASSLTPGSPGELFF; D: NA; J: TRBJ2-2; size: NA; V: TRBV7-3
DNA: TGTGCCAGTAGTAGAGACAGGGAGGGTGGTCAGCCCCAGCATTTT; CDR3: CASSRDREGGQPQHF; D: TRBD1; J: TRBJ1-5; size: NA; V: TRBV19
DNA: TGTGCCATCAGCCACCCGAGCGGGAGGATGAACACCGGGGAGCTGTTTTTT; CDR3: CAISHPSGRMNTGELFF; D: TRBD2; J: TRBJ2-2; size: few; V: TRBV10-3
DNA: TGTGCCAGTAGTATAGTCCGGACAGGAGGATCACCCCTCCACTTT; CDR3: CASSIVRTGGSPLHF; D: TRBD1; J: TRBJ1-6; size: NA; V: TRBV19
DNA: TGTGCCAGAAGCACCGACAGGTCAGGAAACACCATATATTTT; CDR3: CARSTDRSGNTIYF; D: NA; J: TRBJ1-3; size: NA; V: TRBV5-3
DNA: TGTGCCAGCAGATTCGGACTATTTAACACCGGGGAGCTGTTTTTT; CDR3: CASRFGLFNTGELFF; D: NA; J: TRBJ2-2; size: few; V: TRBV5-8
DNA: TGTGCCAGCAGCCTCCCGGGAGGTAGAACAGATACGCAGTATTTT; CDR3: CASSLPGGRTDTQYF; D: TRBD2; J: TRBJ2-3; size: NA; V: TRBV3-1/TRBV3-2
DNA: TGCGCCAGCAGCCGGCCCGGACAGTACACTGAAGCTTTCTTT; CDR3: CASSRPGQYTEAFF; D: NA; J: TRBJ1-1; size: NA; V: TRBV4-1
DNA: TGTGCCAGCAGTCCCGGGACTAGCGGGAGGACCGGGGAGCTGTTTTTT; CDR3: CASSPGTSGRTGELFF; D: TRBD2; J: TRBJ2-2; size: NA; V: TRBV11-3
DNA: TGTGCCAGCAAACCAGGGGGTATTGGCTCGGCCCAGTACTTC; CDR3: CASKPGGIGSAQYF; D: TRBD1; J: TRBJ2-5; size: NA; V: TRBV6-5
DNA: TGTGCCAGCAGCAAAGCCACAGCCTACGAGCAGTACTTC; CDR3: CASSKATAYEQYF; D: NA; J: TRBJ2-7; size: once; V: TRBV21-1
DNA: TGTGCTAGTGGTTTGGTACCGACTAGCGGTAGCACAGATACGCAGTATTTT; CDR3: CASGLVPTSGSTDTQYF; D: TRBD2; J: TRBJ2-3; size: NA; V: TRBV12-5
DNA: TGCAGCGTGACTAGGGGATTCTCCTACGAGCAGTACTTC; CDR3: CSVTRGFSYEQYF; D: NA; J: TRBJ2-7; size: NA; V: TRBV29-1
DNA: TGCGCCAGCAGCCCCGGACAGGGTTTAGATACGCAGTATTTT; CDR3: CASSPGQGLDTQYF; D: TRBD1; J: TRBJ2-3; size: NA; V: TRBV5-1
DNA: TGTGCCAGCAGTCCGGGACTATACAATGAGCAGTTCTTC; CDR3: CASSPGLYNEQFF; D: TRBD2; J: TRBJ2-1; size: NA; V: TRBV27
DNA: TGTGCCAGCAGCTCCCGCCTTAGCGGGATAACCGGGGAGCTGTTTTTT; CDR3: CASSSRLSGITGELFF; D: TRBD2; J: TRBJ2-2; size: once; V: TRBV7-9
DNA: TGCGCCAGCAGTGCGGGTAGACGGCCGAGCAATCAGCCCCAGCATTTT; CDR3: CASSAGRRPSNQPQHF; D: NA; J: TRBJ1-5; size: NA; V: TRBV10-1
DNA: TGCGCCAGCAGCTCTATTGACAGGGCTCAGTACTTC; CDR3: CASSSIDRAQYF; D: TRBD1; J: TRBJ2-7; size: NA; V: TRBV5-1
DNA: TGTGCCAGTAGTCGTGGACAGGCCTTCTACGAGCAGTACTTC; CDR3: CASSRGQAFYEQYF; D: TRBD1; J: TRBJ2-7; size: once; V: TRBV19
DNA: TGTGCCAGCAGCTTTTTCCGGACTAGCGGGACTACTCACGAGCAGTACTTC; CDR3: CASSFFRTSGTTHEQYF; D: TRBD2; J: TRBJ2-7; size: NA; V: TRBV11-3
DNA: TGTGCCAGCAGCTCACAGGGGGCGCTTACTGAAGCTTTCTTT; CDR3: CASSSQGALTEAFF; D: TRBD1; J: TRBJ1-1; size: NA; V: TRBV7-9
DNA: TGTGCCAGCAGTTTCCGGGACAGTTCCTACGAGCAGTACTTC; CDR3: CASSFRDSSYEQYF; D: TRBD1; J: TRBJ2-7; size: few; V: TRBV7-9
DNA: TGCGCCAGCAGTGAGACAGTAGTGTACTGGGAGCTGTTTTTT; CDR3: CASSETVVYWELFF; D: NA; J: TRBJ2-2; size: NA; V: TRBV10-1
DNA: TGTGCCACCAGTTCTCTAGATGAGGAGACCCAGTACTTC; CDR3: CATSSLDEETQYF; D: NA; J: TRBJ2-5; size: NA; V: TRBV24-1
DNA: TGTGCCAGCAGCCAAGATGGGCTCTACTCCTACGAGCAGTACTTC; CDR3: CASSQDGLYSYEQYF; D: NA; J: TRBJ2-7; size: NA; V: TRBV3-1/TRBV3-2